The clone carrying this TCR beta chain has only a few counts. Covering alpha and beta chains, TRAV- and TRBV-specific primers were used for the first-strand cDNA. The TCRs were subjected to amplification over approximately 19 PCR cycles employing a constant-region primer in conjunction with a V-primer adapter. TCRdb ran MiXCR on the reads and lists one entry per CDR3 protein. The sample lists approximately 89,000 distinct CDR3 sequences; approximately 20% were seen once. V dropped 4 bases and J dropped 9 bases, with 10 bases sitting between them. Germline CDR1 is SGHTA and CDR2 is FQGNSA. This CDR3 comprises 12 residues. The sample comes from a study of low-dose radiotherapy and immunotherapy resistance in tumors. As for the study in general: The study gave Cohort 2 1 Gy per fraction every two weeks, totaling 13 Gy over 26 weeks.

Time point given: before trial treatment. Those who qualified had advanced solid tumors (lacking tumor-infiltrating lymphocytes). The clonotype was recovered from a male donor with prostate cancer. Sequences were derived from PBMCs, sampled before treatment. The chain joins TRBV7-2 to TRBJ1-5; no clear D gene. CDR3 sequence reads: CASSSTLLPQHF. The DNA of the CDR3 is TGTGCCAGCAGCTCGACACTCCTGCCCCAGCATTTT.